This T cell receptor beta chain stems from a study of blood T cell repertoires in COVID-19. J was trimmed by 5 bases and V by 3 bases; bases with no gene match: 6. The CDR3 sequence is 14 residues long. Germline CDR1 and CDR2: SQVTM and ANQGSEA. Sequencing was performed with immunoSEQ multiplex PCR; in TCRdb, only in-frame clones are kept and a portion is missing. Here the sample spans 65,000 to 70,000 clones, over 65% being singletons. The material sequenced was peripheral blood. The TCR originated in a human donor in a cohort sampled during active COVID-19. The chain joins TRBV29-1 to TRBJ1-4, with 7 bases matching TRBD1. CDR3: CSVDIAGGNEKLFF. CDR3 nucleotides: TGCAGCGTTGATATCGCAGGGGGAAATGAAAAACTGTTTTTT.